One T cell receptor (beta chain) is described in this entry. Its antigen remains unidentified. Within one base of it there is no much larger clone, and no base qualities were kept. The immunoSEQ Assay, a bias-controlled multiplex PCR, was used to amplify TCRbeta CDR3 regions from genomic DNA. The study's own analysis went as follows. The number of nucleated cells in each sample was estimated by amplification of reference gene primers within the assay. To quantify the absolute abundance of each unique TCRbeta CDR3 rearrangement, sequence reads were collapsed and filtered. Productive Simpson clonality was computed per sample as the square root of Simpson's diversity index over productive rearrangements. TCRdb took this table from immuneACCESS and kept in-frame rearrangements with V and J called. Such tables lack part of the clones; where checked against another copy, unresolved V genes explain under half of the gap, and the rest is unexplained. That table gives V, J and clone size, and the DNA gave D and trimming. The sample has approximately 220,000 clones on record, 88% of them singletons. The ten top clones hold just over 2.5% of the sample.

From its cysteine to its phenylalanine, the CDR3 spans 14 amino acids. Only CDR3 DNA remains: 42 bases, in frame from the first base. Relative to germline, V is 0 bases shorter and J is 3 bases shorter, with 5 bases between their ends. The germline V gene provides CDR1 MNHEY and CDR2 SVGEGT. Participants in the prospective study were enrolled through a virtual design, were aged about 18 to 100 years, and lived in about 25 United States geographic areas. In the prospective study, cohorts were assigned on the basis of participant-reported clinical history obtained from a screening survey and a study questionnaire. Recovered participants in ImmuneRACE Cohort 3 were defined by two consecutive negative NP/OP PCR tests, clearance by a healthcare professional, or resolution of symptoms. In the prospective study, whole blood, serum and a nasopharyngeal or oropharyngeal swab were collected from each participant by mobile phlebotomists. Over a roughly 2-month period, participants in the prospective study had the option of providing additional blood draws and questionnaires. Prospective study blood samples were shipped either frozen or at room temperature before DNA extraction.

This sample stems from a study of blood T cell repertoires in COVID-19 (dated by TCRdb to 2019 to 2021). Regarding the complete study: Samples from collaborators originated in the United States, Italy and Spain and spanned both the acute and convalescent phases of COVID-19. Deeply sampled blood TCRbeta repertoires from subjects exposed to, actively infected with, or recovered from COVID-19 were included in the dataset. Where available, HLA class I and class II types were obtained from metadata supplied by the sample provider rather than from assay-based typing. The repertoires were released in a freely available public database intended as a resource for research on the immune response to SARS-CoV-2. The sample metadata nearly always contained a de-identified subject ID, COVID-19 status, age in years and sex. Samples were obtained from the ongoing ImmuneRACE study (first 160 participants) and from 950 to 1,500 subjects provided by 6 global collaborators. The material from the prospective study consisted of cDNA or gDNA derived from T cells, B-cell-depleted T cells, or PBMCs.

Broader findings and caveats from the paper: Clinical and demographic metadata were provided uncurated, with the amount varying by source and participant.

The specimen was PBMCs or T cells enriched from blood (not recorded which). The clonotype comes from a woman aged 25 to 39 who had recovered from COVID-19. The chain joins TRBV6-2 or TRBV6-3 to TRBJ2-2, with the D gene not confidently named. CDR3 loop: CASSYSGYTGELFF. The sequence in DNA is TGTGCCAGCAGTTACTCCGGTTACACCGGGGAGCTGTTTTTT.